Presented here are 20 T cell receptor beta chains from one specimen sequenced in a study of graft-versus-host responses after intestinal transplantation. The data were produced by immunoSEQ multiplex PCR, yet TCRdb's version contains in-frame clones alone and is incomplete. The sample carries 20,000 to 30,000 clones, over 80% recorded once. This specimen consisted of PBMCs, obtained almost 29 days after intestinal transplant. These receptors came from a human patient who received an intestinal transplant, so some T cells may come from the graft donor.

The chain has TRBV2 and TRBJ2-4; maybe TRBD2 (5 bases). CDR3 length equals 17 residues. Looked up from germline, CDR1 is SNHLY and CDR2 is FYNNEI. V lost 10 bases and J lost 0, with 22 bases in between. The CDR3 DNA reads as TGTGCCACATTTAGGCTGCGGGCAACTCTAGCCAAAAACATTCAGTACTTC. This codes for CATFRLRATLAKNIQYF.

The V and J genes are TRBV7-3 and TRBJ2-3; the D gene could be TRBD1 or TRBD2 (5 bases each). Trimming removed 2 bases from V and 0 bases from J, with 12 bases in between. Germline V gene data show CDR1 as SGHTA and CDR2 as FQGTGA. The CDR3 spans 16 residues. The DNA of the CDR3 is TGTGCCAGCAGCTTAGGTAGGGACCGTAGCACAGATACGCAGTATTTT. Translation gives CASSLGRDRSTDTQYF.

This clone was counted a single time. DNA for the CDR3: TGTGCCAGCAGCCTGGACAGGGACGAACCCACCTCCACCAACTATGGCTACACCTTC. Encoded protein: CASSLDRDEPTSTNYGYTF. V is TRBV28 and J is TRBJ1-2; 8 bases agree with TRBD1. The CDR3 extends over 19 amino acids. V shed 6 bases, J shed 2 bases, and the junction held 20 bases outside the gene matches. Germline V gene data show CDR1 as MDHEN and CDR2 as SYDVKM.

This chain's CDR3 is CASSLYSGANVLTF. In DNA form, the CDR3 reads TGTGCCAGCAGCTTGTACTCTGGGGCCAACGTCCTGACTTTC. The chain recombines TRBV7-6 with TRBJ2-6; D uncertain. Trimming stripped 3 bases from V and 0 bases from J, with 3 bases between. The germline V gene encodes CDR1 SGHVS and CDR2 FNYEAQ. This CDR3 has 14 amino acids.

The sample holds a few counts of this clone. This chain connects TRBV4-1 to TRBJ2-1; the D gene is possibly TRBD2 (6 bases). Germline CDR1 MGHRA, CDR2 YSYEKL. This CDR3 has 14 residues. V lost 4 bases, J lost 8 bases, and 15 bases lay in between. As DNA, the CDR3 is TGCGCCAGCAGCCGAGGAGGGGCGACCGATGAGCAGTTCTTC. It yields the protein CASSRGGATDEQFF.

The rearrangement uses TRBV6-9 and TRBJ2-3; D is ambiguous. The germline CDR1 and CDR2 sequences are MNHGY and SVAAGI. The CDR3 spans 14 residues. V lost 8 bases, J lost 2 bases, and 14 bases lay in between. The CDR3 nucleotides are TGTGCCAGCCCCCCTCTTGCCTCCACAGATACGCAGTATTTT. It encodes CASPPLASTDTQYF.

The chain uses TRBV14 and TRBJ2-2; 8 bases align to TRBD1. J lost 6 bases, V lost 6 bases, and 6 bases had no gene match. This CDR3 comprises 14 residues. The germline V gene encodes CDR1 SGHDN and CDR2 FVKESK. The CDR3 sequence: CASRLTGVAGELFF. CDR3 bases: TGTGCCAGCAGGCTGACAGGGGTGGCCGGGGAGCTGTTTTTT.

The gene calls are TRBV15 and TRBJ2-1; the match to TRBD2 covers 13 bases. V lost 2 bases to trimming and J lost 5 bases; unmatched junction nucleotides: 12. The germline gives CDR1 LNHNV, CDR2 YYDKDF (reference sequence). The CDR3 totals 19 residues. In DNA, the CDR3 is TGTGCCACCAGCAGAACCTTAGGGACTAGCGGGAAGGGAAACAATGAGCAGTTCTTC. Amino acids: CATSRTLGTSGKGNNEQFF.

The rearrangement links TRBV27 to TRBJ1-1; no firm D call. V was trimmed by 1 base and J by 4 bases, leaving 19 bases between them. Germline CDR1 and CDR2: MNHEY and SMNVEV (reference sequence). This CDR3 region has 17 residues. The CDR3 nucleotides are TGTGCCAGCAGTTTATTGGCCATGAGGGAAACTAGCACTGAAGCTTTCTTT. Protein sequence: CASSLLAMRETSTEAFF.

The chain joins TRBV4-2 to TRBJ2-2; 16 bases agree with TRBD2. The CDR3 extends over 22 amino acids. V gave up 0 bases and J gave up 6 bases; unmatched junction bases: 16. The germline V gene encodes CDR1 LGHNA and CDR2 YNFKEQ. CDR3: CASSQDLPGTSGGAFSAGELFF. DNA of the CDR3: TGTGCCAGCAGCCAAGATCTGCCCGGGACTAGCGGGGGGGCTTTTTCCGCCGGGGAGCTGTTTTTT.

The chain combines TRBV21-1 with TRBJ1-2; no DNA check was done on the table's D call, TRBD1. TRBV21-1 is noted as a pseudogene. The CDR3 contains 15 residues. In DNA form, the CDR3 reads TGTGCCAGTGTGCCTCAGGGGACCCGGGTGGGTGGCTACACCTTC. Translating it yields CASVPQGTRVGGYTF.

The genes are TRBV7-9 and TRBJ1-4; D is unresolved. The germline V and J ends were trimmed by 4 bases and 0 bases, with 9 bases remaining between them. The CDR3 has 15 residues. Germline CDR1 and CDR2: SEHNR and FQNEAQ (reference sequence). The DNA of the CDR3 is TGTGCCAGCAGCTCCAAGGTTGCAACTAATGAAAAACTGTTTTTT. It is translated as CASSSKVATNEKLFF.

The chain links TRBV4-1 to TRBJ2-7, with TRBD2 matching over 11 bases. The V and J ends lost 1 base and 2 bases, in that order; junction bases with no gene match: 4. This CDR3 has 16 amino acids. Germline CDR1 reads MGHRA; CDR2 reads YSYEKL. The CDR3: CASSQVGLAGTYEQYF. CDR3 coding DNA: TGCGCCAGCAGCCAAGTCGGACTAGCGGGTACCTACGAGCAGTACTTC.

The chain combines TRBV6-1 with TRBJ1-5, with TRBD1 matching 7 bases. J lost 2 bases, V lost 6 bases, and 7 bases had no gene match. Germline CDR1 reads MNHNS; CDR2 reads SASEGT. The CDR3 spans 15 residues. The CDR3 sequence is CASRADRARNQPQHF. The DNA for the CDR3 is TGTGCCAGCAGAGCCGACAGGGCACGCAATCAGCCCCAGCATTTT.

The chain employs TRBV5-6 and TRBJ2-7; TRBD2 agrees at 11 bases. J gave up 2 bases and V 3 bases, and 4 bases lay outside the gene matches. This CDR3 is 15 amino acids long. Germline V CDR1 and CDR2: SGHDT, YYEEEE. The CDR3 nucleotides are TGTGCCAGCAGCTGGGGGACTAGCGGCGCCTACGAGCAGTACTTC. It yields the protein CASSWGTSGAYEQYF.

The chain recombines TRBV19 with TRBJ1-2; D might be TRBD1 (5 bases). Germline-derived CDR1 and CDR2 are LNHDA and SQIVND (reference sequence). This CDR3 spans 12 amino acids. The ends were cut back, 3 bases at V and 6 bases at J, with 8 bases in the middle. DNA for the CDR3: TGTGCCAGTAGTATGGTCAGGGATGGCTACACCTTC. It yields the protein CASSMVRDGYTF.

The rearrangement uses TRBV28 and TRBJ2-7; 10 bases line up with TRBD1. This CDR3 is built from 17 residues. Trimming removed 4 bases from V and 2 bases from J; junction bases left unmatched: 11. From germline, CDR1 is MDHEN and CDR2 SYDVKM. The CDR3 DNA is TGTGCCAGCAGTTCCCCCCCTCCCGGGACAGGGGCCTACGAGCAGTACTTC. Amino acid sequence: CASSSPPPGTGAYEQYF.

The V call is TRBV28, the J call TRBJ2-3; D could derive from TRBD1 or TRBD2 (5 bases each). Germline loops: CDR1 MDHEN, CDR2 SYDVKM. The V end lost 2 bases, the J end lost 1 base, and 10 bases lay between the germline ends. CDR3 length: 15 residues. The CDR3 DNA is TGTGCCAGCAGTTTAAGGCAGGGAGGCACAGATACGCAGTATTTT. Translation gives CASSLRQGGTDTQYF.

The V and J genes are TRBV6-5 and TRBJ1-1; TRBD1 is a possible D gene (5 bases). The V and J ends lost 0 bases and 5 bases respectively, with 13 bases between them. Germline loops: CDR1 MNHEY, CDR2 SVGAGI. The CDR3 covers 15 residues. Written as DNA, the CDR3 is TGTGCCAGCAGTTACTCGAGAAGGGGAGGTACTGAAGCTTTCTTT. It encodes CASSYSRRGGTEAFF.

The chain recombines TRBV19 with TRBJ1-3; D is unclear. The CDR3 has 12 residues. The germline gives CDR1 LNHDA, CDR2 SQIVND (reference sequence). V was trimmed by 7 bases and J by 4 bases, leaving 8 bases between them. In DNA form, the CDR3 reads TGTGCCAGTACCAACCCAGGAAACACCATATATTTT. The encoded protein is CASTNPGNTIYF.